This entry is about one TCR beta chain. CDR1 is GTSNPN and CDR2 is SVGIG in the germline V gene (reference sequence). With 5 bases clipped from V and 4 bases from J, the junction kept 7 bases outside the gene matches. The CDR3 spans 13 residues. This entry comes from a study of blood T cell repertoires in COVID-19. Across the whole study: COVID-19 samples from acute and convalescent phases originated in the United States, Italy and Spain.

Per the authors' pipeline: Reference gene primer amplification in the assay estimated nucleated cell counts. Generated by immunoSEQ multiplex PCR, the TCRdb table keeps only in-frame clones and is missing some. V, J and clone size reflect that table, while D and trimming were determined from the DNA. Counted here are approximately 190,000 clones, 88% occurring once; the ten biggest clones make up 5% to 8%. The rearrangement links TRBV30 to TRBJ1-1, with 7 bases aligning to TRBD1. Material: peripheral blood. The source is a woman aged 35 to 49 who had recovered from COVID-19. Here the CDR3 DNA reads TGTGCCTGGGAAAGGGGGCTGGGCACTGAAGCTTTCTTT. Its protein product is CAWERGLGTEAFF.